These 26 T cell receptor beta chains came from one sample sequenced in a study of T cells in tuberculosis. Libraries were prepared by immunoSEQ multiplex PCR; TCRdb keeps only in-frame clonotypes and omits some of them. The sample yields about 43,000 clones, around 94% seen once. The sample taken for sequencing was PBMCs. The receptors originated from a donor between 10 and 35 years old with latent tuberculosis or without tuberculosis infection. Some clones in this sample may be carry-over from other donors' samples.

The chain recombines TRBV5-1 with TRBJ1-1, with D perhaps matching TRBD1 (6 bases). Germline assignment: CDR1 SGHRS and CDR2 YFSETQ. Trimming cost V 0 bases and J 12 bases, with 21 bases left between them. This CDR3 is 15 amino acids long. CDR3: CASSLAGTGQESTFF. The CDR3 DNA sequence: TGCGCCAGCAGCTTGGCAGGTACGGGACAAGAAAGTACTTTCTTT.

The V gene is TRBV6-6, the J gene TRBJ1-1, with D unresolved. Trimming pared 2 bases from V and 2 bases from J, leaving 15 bases between. Germline lookup yields CDR1 MNHNY and CDR2 SVGAGI (reference sequence). CDR3 length: 16 amino acids. CDR3 sequence (DNA): TGTGCCAGCAGTTACGGAGAGGGTGGATTCAACACTGAAGCTTTCTTT. It specifies CASSYGEGGFNTEAFF.

The V and J genes are TRBV7-3 and TRBJ1-3; unclear D gene. V lost 4 bases, J lost 0 bases, and 7 bases lay in between. Germline CDR1 reads SGHTA; CDR2 reads FQGTGA. CDR3 size: 14 residues. The CDR3 spells CASSSGVSGNTIYF. The CDR3 DNA reads TGTGCCAGCAGCTCCGGGGTCTCTGGAAACACCATATATTTT.

This clone was recorded only once. V is TRBV19 and J is TRBJ1-4; 8 bases agree with TRBD1. Germline CDR1 reads LNHDA; CDR2 reads SQIVND (reference sequence). V was clipped by 0 bases and J by 0 bases; unmatched bases: 9. This CDR3 is built from 19 residues. The CDR3 spells CASSIDGPGTGATNEKLFF. The CDR3 coding sequence is TGTGCCAGTAGTATAGATGGGCCCGGGACAGGTGCAACTAATGAAAAACTGTTTTTT. Looking up the rest from reference TRBV19 and TRBJ1-4 gives the full variable domain: DGGITQSPKYLFRKEGQNVTLSCEQNLNHDAMYWYRQDPGQGLRLIYYSQIVNDFQKGDIAEGYSVSREKKESFPLTVTSAQKNPTAFYLCASSIDGPGTGATNEKLFFGSGTQLSVL.

The V call is TRBV15, the J call TRBJ2-6, with TRBD1 identical over 9 bases. CDR1 is LNHNV, CDR2 YYDKDF, per germline (reference sequence). CDR3 length equals 19 residues. V dropped 5 bases and J dropped 0; count of bases not matched to a gene: 11. The CDR3 sequence is CATSGFPGTGFSGANVLTF. CDR3 nucleotides: TGTGCCACCAGCGGGTTTCCCGGGACAGGGTTCTCTGGGGCCAACGTCCTGACTTTC. Together with reference TRBV15 and TRBJ2-6, the CDR3 gives the full variable domain: DAMVIQNPRYQVTQFGKPVTLSCSQTLNHNVMYWYQQKSSQAPKLLFHYYDKDFNNEADTPDNFQSRRPNTSFCFLDIRSPGLGDTAMYLCATSGFPGTGFSGANVLTFGAGSRLTVL.

This sequence joins TRBV6-1 and TRBJ2-7, with 7 bases aligning to TRBD1. The length of the CDR3 is 15 residues. The junction had 6 bases not matched to a gene; V was cut back by 4 bases and J by 0 bases. CDR1 is MNHNS, CDR2 SASEGT, per germline. Here the CDR3 DNA reads TGTGCCAGCAGTGGCCGACAGGGTATCTCCTACGAGCAGTACTTC. This sequence encodes CASSGRQGISYEQYF.

The genes are TRBV4-1 and TRBJ2-3; D possibly corresponds to TRBD2 (5 bases). The CDR3 spans 15 residues. Trimming stripped 3 bases from V and 6 bases from J, with 16 bases between. Germline CDR1 and CDR2: MGHRA and YSYEKL. CDR3 protein: CASSHLIRGGDTQYF. The CDR3 DNA is TGCGCCAGCAGCCACTTAATACGAGGCGGGGATACGCAGTATTTT.

V and J are TRBV11-2 and TRBJ2-1, with no clear D. Trimming cost V 0 bases and J 0 bases, with 12 bases left between them. Germline CDR1 SGHAT, CDR2 FQNNGV. The CDR3 is 17 residues long. The CDR3 bases are TGTGCCAGCAGCTTAGATCTTGGGCTCAGCTCCTACAATGAGCAGTTCTTC. Translation: CASSLDLGLSSYNEQFF.

The J gene is TRBJ2-7, the V gene TRBV6-1; 11 positions match TRBD1. J lost 7 bases, V lost 6 bases, and 11 bases had no gene match. Germline V gene data show CDR1 as MNHNS and CDR2 as SASEGT. This CDR3 comprises 15 residues. The CDR3 DNA reads as TGTGCCAGCAGATCCCCGGACAGGGGGCCGGAGGAGCAGTACTTC. This gives the protein CASRSPDRGPEEQYF.

The rearrangement links TRBV10-2 to TRBJ2-5; D remains ambiguous. The CDR3 is 15 amino acids. Trimming took off 5 bases at V and 0 bases at J, with 13 bases between the two ends. Looked up from germline, CDR1 is WSHSY and CDR2 is SAAADI. This CDR3 reads CASSPPTGYQETQYF. The DNA of the CDR3 is TGCGCCAGCAGTCCACCGACTGGGTACCAAGAGACCCAGTACTTC.

V gene TRBV19 combines with J gene TRBJ2-5, with 12 bases fitting TRBD1. In germline, CDR1 is LNHDA, CDR2 SQIVND (reference sequence). Trimming cost V 3 bases and J 6 bases; bases outside gene matches: 5. This CDR3 contains 15 residues. As DNA, the CDR3 is TGTGCCAGTAGTATCCGGGGACAGGGGGCGAAGACCCAGTACTTC. Protein product: CASSIRGQGAKTQYF.

The chain uses TRBV2 and TRBJ1-3; no clear D. From germline, CDR1 is SNHLY and CDR2 FYNNEI. The V end lost 4 bases, the J end lost 5 bases, and 15 bases lay between the germline ends. This CDR3 has 15 residues. The CDR3 DNA reads TGTGCCAGCAGTGGCGACATAGGCCGTAGAAACACCATATATTTT. Translation: CASSGDIGRRNTIYF.

The chain joins TRBV13 to TRBJ1-2, with a possible D match to TRBD1 (5 bases). CDR3 length equals 15 residues. Trimming removed 6 bases from V and 7 bases from J, with 21 bases in between. Germline V gives CDR1 PRHDT, CDR2 FYEKMQ (reference sequence). The CDR3 DNA reads as TGTGCCAGCAGGAAGACGACAGCGGGGTTGGCTGGCTACACCTTC. It yields the protein CASRKTTAGLAGYTF.

CDR3: CASSLSDGRRKNIQYF. Written as DNA, the CDR3 is TGTGCCAGCAGTTTATCTGACGGGAGGCGTAAAAACATTCAGTACTTC. This chain links TRBV28 with TRBJ2-4, with TRBD2 matching over 7 bases. The CDR3 consists of 16 residues. Per germline, CDR1 MDHEN and CDR2 SYDVKM. V was pared by 1 base and J by 4 bases, with 7 bases of the junction left unmatched.

The CDR3 loop is CASTNAGNVDTGELFF. CDR3 nucleotide sequence: TGTGCCAGCACTAACGCAGGGAACGTGGACACCGGGGAGCTGTTTTTT. This chain links TRBV5-4 with TRBJ2-2; perhaps TRBD1 as D (5 bases). Trimming took off 6 bases at V and 3 bases at J, with 18 bases between the two ends. The germline CDR1 and CDR2 sequences are SGHNT and YYREEE (reference sequence). The CDR3 is made up of 16 amino acids.

The gene calls are TRBV7-9 and TRBJ2-2; 10 bases fit TRBD2. V was clipped by 5 bases and J by 3 bases; unmatched bases: 3. This CDR3 is built from 15 residues. Germline-derived CDR1 and CDR2 are SEHNR and FQNEAQ (reference sequence). CDR3 sequence: CASSHGLADTGELFF. The CDR3 DNA sequence: TGTGCCAGCAGCCACGGACTAGCGGACACCGGGGAGCTGTTTTTT.

The rearrangement links TRBV30 to TRBJ2-7; D is possibly TRBD2 (5 bases). Trimming took 2 bases from V and 0 from J, leaving 20 bases between them. Germline CDR1 reads GTSNPN; CDR2 reads SVGIG (reference sequence). This CDR3 has 17 amino acids. CDR3 sequence: CAWSPILASDLSYEQYF. In DNA, the CDR3 is TGTGCCTGGAGTCCGATCTTAGCGAGCGACCTCTCCTACGAGCAGTACTTC.

This chain uses TRBV28 with TRBJ2-1, with 7 bases lining up with TRBD2. CDR1 is MDHEN and CDR2 is SYDVKM in the germline V gene. CDR3 length equals 16 residues. V dropped 6 bases and J dropped 2; count of bases not matched to a gene: 10. CDR3 sequence reads: CASRLGGDGAYNEQFF. The CDR3, as DNA: TGTGCCAGCAGACTTGGGGGGGATGGCGCCTACAATGAGCAGTTCTTC.

This clone was picked up one time. The chain joins TRBV29-1 to TRBJ2-3, with D possibly being TRBD1 (6 bases). The ends were cut back, 0 bases at V and 4 bases at J, with 17 bases in the middle. The CDR3 covers 16 residues. In germline, CDR1 is SQVTM, CDR2 ANQGSEA. In DNA, the CDR3 is TGCAGCGTTGAAGACTGGGACGGACAGAGCGCAGATACGCAGTATTTT. Protein product: CSVEDWDGQSADTQYF.

This clone was observed a single time. The chain uses TRBV9 and TRBJ2-1, with TRBD2 matching over 13 bases. Losses at the gene ends were 4 bases for V and 6 bases for J; bases not matched to a gene: 7. CDR1 is SGDLS, CDR2 YYNGEE, per germline. The CDR3 sequence is 16 residues long. The CDR3 coding sequence is TGTGCCAGCAGCTCAGGACTAGCGGGAGTAGGCAATGAGCAGTTCTTC. Protein sequence: CASSSGLAGVGNEQFF.

This clone was observed once. V and J are TRBV6-1 and TRBJ2-7; 9 positions agree with TRBD1. The CDR3 covers 16 residues. V trimming: 3 bases; J trimming: 4 bases; junction bases outside the gene matches: 10. In germline, CDR1 is MNHNS, CDR2 SASEGT. The DNA of the CDR3 is TGTGCCAGCAGTGAGGGAAGACCGGGACAGGGTTACGAGCAGTACTTC. This codes for CASSEGRPGQGYEQYF.

The CDR3 nucleotides read TGCGCCAGCAGCCAAAGGTGGCGGAGGGGGGGCATATCAGATACGCAGTATTTT. Protein: CASSQRWRRGGISDTQYF. This chain uses TRBV4-3 with TRBJ2-3; a weak D match, TRBD2 (7 bases). Germline CDR1 reads LGHNA; CDR2 reads YSLEER. V lost 2 bases and J lost 4, with 22 bases in between. The CDR3 loop spans 18 amino acids.

On this clone: One end of the junction fails to match germline, which may point to a read error. This rearrangement joins TRBV29-1 to TRBJ1-1, with a tentative D call TRBD1 (5 bases). The CDR3 length is 12 residues. Per the germline V gene, CDR1 is SQVTM and CDR2 is ANQGSEA. The CDR3 region is CSVGRGNSEAFF. The DNA for the CDR3 is TGCAGCGTTGGACGGGGGAACTCTGAAGCTTTCTTT.

The gene calls are TRBV19 and TRBJ2-3, with 8 bases that match TRBD2. V lost 1 base and J lost 1; bases outside the gene matches: 1. The CDR3 is 15 amino acids. Germline lookup yields CDR1 LNHDA and CDR2 SQIVND (reference sequence). The CDR3 loop reads CASSIAGGGTDTQYF. The DNA of the CDR3 is TGTGCCAGTAGTATAGCGGGGGGGGGCACAGATACGCAGTATTTT.

This rearrangement joins TRBV2 to TRBJ2-1, with D perhaps matching TRBD2 (6 bases). The CDR3 is made up of 14 amino acids. V was pared by 7 bases and J by 3 bases, with 13 bases between. Germline V gives CDR1 SNHLY, CDR2 FYNNEI. The CDR3 bases are TGTGCCAGCACCCTACTAGCTGTCTACAATGAGCAGTTCTTC. Residues: CASTLLAVYNEQFF.

V usage is TRBV7-2 and J usage is TRBJ1-2; D not resolved. CDR1 is SGHTA, CDR2 FQGNSA, per germline. The CDR3 sequence is 12 residues long. The V end lost 3 bases, the J end lost 8 bases, and 10 bases lay between the germline ends. CDR3 amino acids: CASSLLGSGYTF. As DNA, the CDR3 is TGTGCCAGCAGCTTGTTGGGTAGCGGCTACACCTTC.